Sequencing of this TCR beta chain was carried out in a study of T cells in Graves' hyperthyroidism and ophthalmopathy. Findings and caveats of the study: Ophthalmopathy stood apart from stable hyperthyroidism in a 13 V-J model. The model made its ophthalmopathy prediction, and onset followed a median approximately 6.5 months later. Blood also showed most of the thyroid clonotypes that were expanded above 0.001.

From RNA transcripts, TCR beta CDR3 regions were amplified. HTBI primers were the set used in a first-round RT-PCR of the TCR CDR3. TCRdb reprocessed the multiplex PCR reads with MiXCR, giving one entry per CDR3 protein. The sample includes hundreds of thousands of distinct CDR3 sequences, about half of them seen just once. The CDR3 extends over 15 amino acids. Trimming took off 5 bases at V and 1 base at J, with 15 bases between the two ends. Per the germline V gene, CDR1 is SGHRS and CDR2 is YFSETQ. Uncontrolled infection, other autoimmune disease, pregnancy or lactation excluded patients. As for this clonotype: Its cognate antigen is unknown.

The TCR was taken from a woman aged 18-29 years with Graves' hyperthyroidism. The chain joins TRBV5-1 to TRBJ1-1; possible D gene TRBD1, 6 bases. The sequenced sample was peripheral blood or thyroid tissue (not recorded which). The CDR3 bases are TGCGCCAGCAGTGCCGGGACACGAGAGAACACTGAAGCTTTCTTT. It is translated as CASSAGTRENTEAFF.